The rows below give T cell receptor beta chains drawn from one sample of a study of shared clonotypes between healthy human individuals. TCRdb's copy holds only in-frame clones and misses some; the assay was immunoSEQ multiplex PCR. The repertoire holds hundreds of thousands of clones, with 90% to 97% as singletons. Specimen: naive CD4+ T cells sorted from blood. These receptors were taken from a young woman in good health. CDR3s include the opening cysteine and the closing phenylalanine or tryptophan. D genes are given only for firm matches. Clone size is not always given. Where it is, it says once, few, many or a class for expanded clones.

j_call	v_call	clone_size	d_call	cdr3_nt	cdr3_aa
TRBJ1-5	TRBV10-2	.	.	TGCGCCAGCAGTGAGTCGGGACACAATCAGCCCCAGCATTTT	CASSESGHNQPQHF
TRBJ1-2	TRBV30	.	.	TGTGCCTGGAGTGCAGCGGGCATGGCTGGAGCTAACTATGGCTACACCTTC	CAWSAAGMAGANYGYTF
TRBJ2-7	TRBV7-3	.	.	TGTGCCAGCAGCTTCGGCATCCCCCCGGGCGAGCAGTACTTC	CASSFGIPPGEQYF
TRBJ2-1	TRBV5-1	once	.	TGCGCCAGCAGCTACGGGACCCGGAGCGTGGGGGAGCAGTTCTTC	CASSYGTRSVGEQFF
TRBJ1-5	TRBV28	.	.	TGTGCCAGCAGTAATTTGGATCTAGGGACGGAAGATCAGCCCCAGCATTTT	CASSNLDLGTEDQPQHF
TRBJ2-7	TRBV6-1	.	.	TGTGCCAGCAGGTACAACTACGAGCAGTACTTC	CASRYNYEQYF
TRBJ2-7	TRBV6-5	.	.	TGTGCCAGCAGGATACTCAACTCCTACGAGCAGTACTTC	CASRILNSYEQYF
TRBJ1-2	TRBV6-1	.	.	TGTGCCAGCAGTGGGGCTGAACAGGGAAACTATGGCTACACCTTC	CASSGAEQGNYGYTF
TRBJ2-5	TRBV21-1	.	.	TGTGCCAGCAGCAAAGAAGACGGAACCGGAGAGACCCAGTACTTC	CASSKEDGTGETQYF
TRBJ2-2	TRBV29-1	.	TRBD2	TGCAGCGTCGGGGTTGGCGGGAGCGGGGAGCTGTTTTTT	CSVGVGGSGELFF
TRBJ2-7	TRBV28	.	TRBD2	TGTGCCAGCAGTCTTGGACTAGCGGGAGTTTATGAGCAGTACTTC	CASSLGLAGVYEQYF
TRBJ1-5	TRBV28	.	.	TGTGCCAGCACCTCGCCGGGGAAACAGCCCCAGCATTTT	CASTSPGKQPQHF